These 20 T cell receptor beta chains share one sample of origin, sequenced in a study of naive and memory T cell subsets. An equimolar mix of two oligonucleotides served as the beta constant-region primer for TRBC1 and TRBC2. The ligated cDNA underwent four PCR rounds using SP2 and nested alpha and beta constant-region primers. TCRdb re-analysed the UMI-ligation and nested PCR reads in MiXCR, keeping a single row per CDR3 protein. The sample consists of tens of thousands of distinct CDR3 sequences, approximately 9.2% of them appearing once. Sequencing was done on a sample of naive CD8+ T cells from blood. These receptors all come from a human donor in good health.

This clonotype was picked up a small number of times. The chain joins TRBV5-6 to TRBJ2-7; 11 positions agree with TRBD1. With V trimmed by 5 bases and J by 9 bases, 7 bases remained unmatched. The CDR3 is made up of 13 amino acids. The germline gives CDR1 SGHDT, CDR2 YYEEEE. In DNA form, the CDR3 reads TGTGCCAGCAGGCCTACCGGGACAGGGGGGCAGTACTTC. Protein product: CASRPTGTGGQYF.

This clonotype was seen a single time. J is TRBJ2-3 and V is TRBV6-6; D ambiguous. The CDR3 loop spans 14 amino acids. Germline V gene sequence: CDR1 MNHNY, CDR2 SVGAGI (reference sequence). V lost 0 bases and J lost 1, with 5 bases in between. CDR3 bases: TGTGCCAGCAGTTACTCTCCGGGCACAGATACGCAGTATTTT. It codes for CASSYSPGTDTQYF.

V is TRBV6-5 and J is TRBJ2-7; the match to TRBD2 covers 8 bases. Germline-derived CDR1 and CDR2 are MNHEY and SVGAGI. J lost 5 bases, V lost 6 bases, and 9 bases had no gene match. The CDR3 is 14 amino acids. The CDR3 reads CASSSGGGGDEQYF. The DNA for the CDR3 is TGTGCCAGCAGCTCCGGGGGGGGTGGCGACGAGCAGTACTTC.

V gene TRBV2 combines with J gene TRBJ2-7; TRBD1 aligns across 9 bases. This CDR3 region has 15 residues. Looked up from germline, CDR1 is SNHLY and CDR2 is FYNNEI. V lost 8 bases and J lost 0; bases outside the gene matches: 8. This CDR3 reads CASALTGGHSYEQYF. In DNA form, the CDR3 reads TGTGCCAGCGCCCTAACAGGGGGCCACTCCTACGAGCAGTACTTC.

This clonotype was recorded at least ten times. The V and J genes are TRBV11-2 and TRBJ2-1; D is possibly TRBD2 (6 bases). The V and J ends lost 6 bases and 7 bases respectively, with 16 bases between them. The CDR3 length is 14 residues. The V gene's germline CDR1 is SGHAT and CDR2 FQNNGV. The CDR3 region has the DNA TGTGCCAGCAGGGAGATTGGCGGGATGAATGAGCAGTTCTTC. It codes for CASREIGGMNEQFF.

This clonotype was detected only a few times. The chain links TRBV28 to TRBJ2-7, with a tentative D call TRBD2 (6 bases). V was clipped by 6 bases and J by 4 bases, with 16 bases between them. The CDR3 is 14 residues long. Germline V lookup: CDR1 MDHEN, CDR2 SYDVKM. DNA of the CDR3: TGTGCCAGCAGCTCCTCGCGGGACCTATACGAGCAGTACTTC. It specifies CASSSSRDLYEQYF.

CDR3 protein: CASSLGGTSGLRSSYEQYF. CDR3 DNA: TGTGCCAGCAGCTTAGGCGGGACTAGCGGACTCCGAAGCTCCTACGAGCAGTACTTC. The chain is built from TRBV7-6 and TRBJ2-7, with 11 bases that match TRBD2. Germline assignment: CDR1 SGHVS and CDR2 FNYEAQ. The length of the CDR3 is 19 residues. Unmatched junction bases numbered 11, after V lost 1 base and J lost 0 bases.

This rearrangement joins TRBV29-1 to TRBJ2-2; D is ambiguous. Per the germline V gene, CDR1 is SQVTM and CDR2 is ANQGSEA. This CDR3 spans 13 amino acids. The CDR3 spells CGVPVSNTGELFF. For the CDR3, the DNA is TGCGGGGTCCCGGTCTCGAACACCGGGGAGCTGTTTTTT.

The chain couples TRBV14 to TRBJ2-1; 8 bases agree with TRBD2. V shed 4 bases, J shed 6 bases, and the junction held 5 bases outside the gene matches. CDR1 is SGHDN and CDR2 is FVKESK in the germline V gene. The CDR3 runs to 14 residues. The CDR3 DNA reads TGTGCCAGCAGCCTGCGGACTAGCCCCAATGAGCAGTTCTTC. Protein: CASSLRTSPNEQFF. The full variable domain, completed using reference TRBV14 and TRBJ2-1, is EAGVTQFPSHSVIEKGQTVTLRCDPISGHDNLYWYRRVMGKEIKFLLHFVKESKQDESGMPNNRFLAERTGGTYSTLKVQPAELEDSGVYFCASSLRTSPNEQFFGPGTRLTVL.

The CDR3 spells CASSFHDTSGRAGELFF. CDR3 in DNA: TGTGCCAGCAGTTTCCACGACACTAGCGGGAGAGCCGGGGAGCTGTTTTTT. This chain links TRBV27 with TRBJ2-2, with 11 bases that match TRBD2. The CDR3 covers 17 residues. Germline V lookup: CDR1 MNHEY, CDR2 SMNVEV (reference sequence). Trimming cost V 3 bases and J 6 bases; bases outside gene matches: 9.

This clonotype was observed a few times. The rearrangement links TRBV12-3 or TRBV12-4 to TRBJ2-7, with 7 bases aligning to TRBD2. V lost 0 bases to trimming and J lost 2 bases; unmatched junction nucleotides: 1. This CDR3 region has 14 residues. The CDR3 reads CASSLAGLAYEQYF. CDR3 nucleotide sequence: TGTGCCAGCAGTTTAGCAGGACTAGCCTACGAGCAGTACTTC.

There are many counts of this clonotype. This chain uses TRBV10-2 with TRBJ2-2; maybe TRBD1 (6 bases). Germline V CDR1 and CDR2: WSHSY, SAAADI. V gave up 4 bases and J gave up 6 bases, with 12 bases separating them. CDR3 size: 14 residues. The CDR3 nucleotides read TGCGCCAGCAGTGTTAACAGGGTAGCCGGGGAGCTGTTTTTT. Translated: CASSVNRVAGELFF.

The chain has TRBV20-1 and TRBJ2-3; TRBD2 aligns across 8 bases. Germline loops: CDR1 DFQATT, CDR2 SNEGSKA (reference sequence). The CDR3 contains 15 residues. J was trimmed by 2 bases and V by 5 bases; bases with no gene match: 9. The CDR3 region is CSAPSPGLVTDTQYF. The CDR3 DNA reads TGCAGTGCTCCCTCTCCGGGACTAGTCACAGATACGCAGTATTTT.

In its sample, this clonotype was seen a few times. V and J are TRBV10-3 and TRBJ2-6; TRBD1 aligns across 8 bases. This CDR3 comprises 18 residues. Germline V lookup: CDR1 ENHRY, CDR2 SYGVKD. The junction had 11 bases not matched to a gene; V was cut back by 6 bases and J by 1 base. For the CDR3, the DNA is TGTGCCATCAGCATTACGGGCAGGGGGCTTTCTGGGGCCAACGTCCTGACTTTC. This gives the protein CAISITGRGLSGANVLTF.

The genes are TRBV20-1 and TRBJ2-1; D is uncertain. Trimming left V 0 bases short and J 5 bases short, with 11 bases between. This CDR3 region has 14 residues. Germline V lookup: CDR1 DFQATT, CDR2 SNEGSKA (reference sequence). CDR3 loop: CSARDWAHHNEQFF. The CDR3 DNA reads as TGCAGTGCTAGAGATTGGGCACATCACAATGAGCAGTTCTTC.

The gene calls are TRBV20-1 and TRBJ1-1, with 10 bases fitting TRBD1. Germline V CDR1 and CDR2: DFQATT, SNEGSKA (reference sequence). This CDR3 spans 14 amino acids. The trim removed 2 bases at V and 4 bases at J, leaving 4 bases unmatched. As DNA, the CDR3 is TGCAGTGCTAGATTGGACAGGGGGGGCACTGAAGCTTTCTTT. Its protein product is CSARLDRGGTEAFF.

This clonotype has only a few counts. This chain joins TRBV27 and TRBJ2-7; maybe TRBD1 (6 bases). Germline loops: CDR1 MNHEY, CDR2 SMNVEV (reference sequence). The CDR3 runs 14 residues. The V end lost 7 bases, the J end lost 2 bases, and 15 bases lay between the germline ends. CDR3 DNA: TGTGCCAGCACTTCCGGGACAAATGCCTACGAGCAGTACTTC. Its protein product is CASTSGTNAYEQYF.

The chain has TRBV6-5 and TRBJ2-2, with 10 bases aligning to TRBD2. This CDR3 region has 17 residues. From germline, CDR1 is MNHEY and CDR2 SVGAGI. V was clipped by 2 bases and J by 4 bases; unmatched bases: 7. The CDR3: CASSYPSGRAATGELFF. CDR3 nucleotide sequence: TGTGCCAGCAGTTACCCAAGCGGGAGGGCCGCCACCGGGGAGCTGTTTTTT.

Ten or more counts support this clonotype. The chain joins TRBV11-3 to TRBJ2-1, with 7 bases identical to TRBD1. CDR1 SGHNT and CDR2 YENEEA come from the germline V gene. Trimming took 4 bases from V and 4 from J; bases not matched to a gene: 1. This CDR3 comprises 13 residues. The CDR3 protein is CASSSGQYNEQFF. The CDR3 DNA follows: TGTGCCAGCAGCTCGGGACAGTACAATGAGCAGTTCTTC.

The chain recombines TRBV5-6 with TRBJ2-7; D possibly corresponds to TRBD1 (6 bases). V was shortened by 4 bases and J by 2 bases, with 13 bases between the two germline ends. Germline V lookup: CDR1 SGHDT, CDR2 YYEEEE. The CDR3 totals 14 residues. CDR3 amino acids: CASSEMTGAYEQYF. The CDR3 DNA sequence: TGTGCCAGCAGCGAGATGACAGGAGCCTACGAGCAGTACTTC. Based on the CDR3 plus reference TRBV5-6 and TRBJ2-7, the full variable domain is DAGVTQSPTHLIKTRGQQVTLRCSPKSGHDTVSWYQQALGQGPQFIFQYYEEEERQRGNFPDRFSGHQFPNYSSELNVNALLLGDSALYLCASSEMTGAYEQYFGPGTRLTVT.